The clone carrying this T cell receptor beta chain appeared many times. Antigen unknown. The entry originates in a study of blood T cells in healthy people across ages. General study points: Considered underestimates were the diversity estimates obtained from one million T cells.

It was with a sample-barcoded 5' primer and a J-beta primer mix that a second PCR of about 6 to 12 cycles was run. TCRdb re-analysed the 5' RACE reads in MiXCR, keeping a single row per CDR3 protein. The table has hundreds of thousands of distinct CDR3 sequences, under 25% seen once. Germline V gene sequence: CDR1 MNHNY, CDR2 SVGAGI (reference sequence). The V segment lost 5 bases and the J segment 4 bases; nucleotides outside the gene matches: 13. This CDR3 region has 17 residues. The people who gave samples were healthy Caucasians from Russia, aged roughly 6 to 100. About 10 milliliters of peripheral blood were drawn from each donor into EDTA-treated tubes.

Sequenced material: blood. This rearrangement joins TRBV6-6 to TRBJ1-4; TRBD1 agrees at 7 bases. This clonotype was sampled from a man in his 70s in good health. The CDR3 loop is CASSDRSRGLNNEKLFF. In DNA, the CDR3 is TGTGCCAGCAGTGACCGTTCGAGGGGGCTTAATAATGAAAAACTGTTTTTT.